The rows below give T cell receptor beta chains drawn from one sample of a study of human T cells and chemical hapten exposure. TCRdb re-called the RACE reads with MiXCR, one entry per CDR3 protein. The table records roughly 100,000 distinct CDR3 sequences, under 40% of them present only once. Source: whole blood, taken in connection with sensitization to the hapten diphenylcyclopropenone (DPC). These receptors originate from a man aged 35 to 55 with alopecia areata. Some clones in this sample may be carry-over from other donors' samples. CDR3s include the opening cysteine and the closing phenylalanine or tryptophan. D genes are given only for firm matches. Size tells how often a clone was seen (once, few, many) or the class of an expanded clone, and some rows leave it out.

clone_size	v_call	d_call	j_call	cdr3_nt	cdr3_aa
NA	TRBV30	TRBD1	TRBJ1-2	TGTGCCTGGAAACCGGGACAGGGTTCGAGCTATGGCTACACCTTC	CAWKPGQGSSYGYTF
few	TRBV7-6	NA	TRBJ1-5	TGTGCCAGCAGCCTTCCTGGTGGGCCCCAGCATTTT	CASSLPGGPQHF
NA	TRBV6-6	TRBD2	TRBJ2-3	TGTGCCAGCAGAAATATAGCGGGAGAGGATACGCAGTATTTT	CASRNIAGEDTQYF
few	TRBV12-3/TRBV12-4	NA	TRBJ1-5	TGTGCCAGCAGTTTAGGGGGGGGGAGCAATCAGCCCCAGCATTTT	CASSLGGGSNQPQHF
few	TRBV10-3	TRBD2	TRBJ2-1	TGTGCCATCTCCGATCGGCGGGAGGTCGCTTATGAGCAGTTCTTC	CAISDRREVAYEQFF
NA	TRBV2	NA	TRBJ2-6	TGTGCCAGGACGAGGGCAGTGGACGGGGCCGGGGCCAACGTCCTGACTTTC	CARTRAVDGAGANVLTF
few	TRBV28	TRBD1	TRBJ2-3	TGTGCCAGCAGTGTCGAGGGGACAGGGACAGATACGCAGTATTTT	CASSVEGTGTDTQYF
few	TRBV25-1	NA	TRBJ2-3	TGTGCCAGCAGTGAATACAGTCTTACAGATACGCAGTATTTT	CASSEYSLTDTQYF
NA	TRBV10-3	TRBD2	TRBJ2-3	TGTGCCATCAGTGAGTACCAGGCCTTGACTAGCTCCTTAAGAGGGGATACGCAGTATTTT	CAISEYQALTSSLRGDTQYF
few	TRBV9	NA	TRBJ1-6	TGTGCCAGCAGCGGTTGGGGGGAATCACCCCTCCACTTT	CASSGWGESPLHF
few	TRBV9	NA	TRBJ2-1	TGTGCCAGCAGCGAAGAACATTACTCCTACAATGAGCAGTTCTTC	CASSEEHYSYNEQFF
few	TRBV28	NA	TRBJ2-3	TGTGCCAGCAGTTTCAAGGGGGGGGGGTCTACGCAGTATTTT	CASSFKGGGSTQYF
NA	TRBV5-1	TRBD1	TRBJ1-1	TGCGCCAGCACCGGGACAGGGGCTGAAGCTTTCTTT	CASTGTGAEAFF
NA	TRBV20-1	NA	TRBJ1-5	TGCAGTGCTAGAGAGGGAGGGAGAAGAGAGCAGCCCCAGCATTTT	CSAREGGRREQPQHF
NA	TRBV10-3	TRBD1	TRBJ2-5	TGTGCCATCAGAGGGACAGGGTCAGAGACCCAGTACTTC	CAIRGTGSETQYF
once	TRBV7-2	NA	TRBJ1-2	TGTGCCAGCAGCTTAGGAGGCCGGGTTAGAGATAACTATGGCTACACCTTC	CASSLGGRVRDNYGYTF
NA	TRBV2	TRBD2	TRBJ2-3	TGTGCCAGCAGTCGACTAGCGGGAGGGCCAGATACGCAGTATTTT	CASSRLAGGPDTQYF
NA	TRBV9	TRBD1	TRBJ2-1	TGTGCCAGCAGCGGACAGGGGGCTTGGGATGAGCAGTTCTTC	CASSGQGAWDEQFF
NA	TRBV11-2	NA	TRBJ2-4	TGTGCCAGCAGCCTCCTTCGAGCCAAAAACATTCAGTACTTC	CASSLLRAKNIQYF
NA	TRBV5-1	NA	TRBJ2-7	TGCGCCAGCACCCAACCCTCGGGGGATTCCTCCTACGAGCAGTACTTC	CASTQPSGDSSYEQYF
NA	TRBV20-1	NA	TRBJ2-1	TGCAGTGCAACCCTGGCTAGTCGGTACAATGAGCAGTTCTTC	CSATLASRYNEQFF
NA	TRBV20-1	NA	TRBJ2-6	TGCAGTGCTGTGGGGGCCAACGTCCTGACTTTC	CSAVGANVLTF
NA	TRBV28	TRBD2	TRBJ2-3	TGTGCCAGCAGTCTTTACCTAGCGGGAGGGCCATATAACACAGATACGCAGTATTTT	CASSLYLAGGPYNTDTQYF
few	TRBV20-1	TRBD2	TRBJ2-1	TGCAGTGCTAGACTAGCGGGGTACAATGAGCAGTTCTTC	CSARLAGYNEQFF
few	TRBV6-5	TRBD1	TRBJ2-7	TGTGCCAGCGTCAGGACAGGGGGCGCTTACGAGCAGTACTTC	CASVRTGGAYEQYF
NA	TRBV3-1	NA	TRBJ1-5	TGTGCCAGCAGCCCTTTCCGGAATAGCAATCAGCCCCAGCATTTT	CASSPFRNSNQPQHF
few	TRBV29-1	TRBD1	TRBJ1-1	TGCAGCGCAAACAGGGGAGAAGGCACTGAAGCTTTCTTT	CSANRGEGTEAFF
NA	TRBV6-1	TRBD2	TRBJ2-3	TGTGCCAGCAGCGTGAAGTTTCCTAGCGGGAGTCACCTGCGTTACACAGATACGCAGTATTTT	CASSVKFPSGSHLRYTDTQYF
NA	TRBV6-2/TRBV6-3	NA	TRBJ1-2	TGTGCCAGTTCCAACTATGGCTACACCTTC	CASSNYGYTF
few	TRBV7-2	TRBD2	TRBJ2-3	TGTGCCAGCAGCTTAGTCGGCGGGAGTTCAGATACGCAGTATTTT	CASSLVGGSSDTQYF
NA	TRBV23-1	NA	TRBJ2-1	TGCGCCAGCAGTCAATCAGGGCAGATCTACAATGAGCAGTTCTTC	CASSQSGQIYNEQFF
NA	TRBV18	NA	TRBJ1-1	TGTGCCAGCTCACCACTCCCGGGACCGAGCACTGAAGCTTTCTTT	CASSPLPGPSTEAFF
NA	TRBV11-3	TRBD2	TRBJ2-4	TGTGCCAGCAGCCCCCGACTACGCGGGAGTTACATTCAGTACTTC	CASSPRLRGSYIQYF
few	TRBV27	NA	TRBJ2-7	TGTGCCAGCAGTTTAAGGTGGGGATACGAGCAGTACTTC	CASSLRWGYEQYF
NA	TRBV29-1	NA	TRBJ2-5	TGCAGCGTTGATCTGGACTATACGGAGACCCAGTACTTC	CSVDLDYTETQYF
NA	TRBV20-1	TRBD1	TRBJ2-3	TGCAGTGCCATCATGGACAGGGAAAACACAGATACGCAGTATTTT	CSAIMDRENTDTQYF
NA	TRBV30	TRBD2	TRBJ2-7	TGTGCCTGGAGTGTTTTGGGCTCGGCTAGCGGGAGGAAAGATCAGTACTTC	CAWSVLGSASGRKDQYF
few	TRBV3-1	TRBD2	TRBJ2-3	TGTGCCAGCAGCCAAGATGGACTAGCGGGAGATACGCAGTATTTT	CASSQDGLAGDTQYF
NA	TRBV7-9	TRBD1	TRBJ1-1	TGTGCCAGCAGACAGCAGGGGGCTGTGTACACTGAAGCTTTCTTT	CASRQQGAVYTEAFF
once	TRBV9	TRBD1	TRBJ2-3	TGTGCCAGCAGCGTAAACCGAGACTACGGACAGGGTTCCTCAGATACGCAGTATTTT	CASSVNRDYGQGSSDTQYF
NA	TRBV7-9	NA	TRBJ1-6	TGTGCCAGCCGCGAGAACTCGGGGGCCGGGAATTCACCCCTCCACTTT	CASRENSGAGNSPLHF
few	TRBV4-2	NA	TRBJ2-7	TGTGCCAGCAGCCAAGGTCAGGAGATGGGATATTACGAGCAGTACTTC	CASSQGQEMGYYEQYF
NA	TRBV7-9	NA	TRBJ2-5	TGTGCCAGCAGCTTAGAGCGGACCAGGGGCCAAGAGACCCAGTACTTC	CASSLERTRGQETQYF
few	TRBV6-5	NA	TRBJ1-4	TGTGCCAGCAGACGACGGGATGAAAAACTGTTTTTT	CASRRRDEKLFF
few	TRBV14	NA	TRBJ2-5	TGTGCCAGCAGCCAAGATCCGGGTCCCGAAGAGACCCAGTACTTC	CASSQDPGPEETQYF
NA	TRBV27	TRBD2	TRBJ2-7	TGTGCCAGCAGTCCACAACTAGCGGCCGCCTACGAGCAGTACTTC	CASSPQLAAAYEQYF
NA	TRBV24-1	NA	TRBJ2-2	TGTGCCACCAGGACCCGGGACTCAGACACCGGGGAGCTGTTTTTT	CATRTRDSDTGELFF
NA	TRBV10-3	NA	TRBJ1-5	TGTGCCATCAGTGGGACAGACAATCAGCCCCAGCATTTT	CAISGTDNQPQHF
NA	TRBV20-1	NA	TRBJ2-7	TGCAGTGCTAGACTAGACTCCTACGAGCAGTACTTC	CSARLDSYEQYF
NA	TRBV5-8	NA	TRBJ1-3	TGTGCCAGCAGCTTTGGGGGCTCTGGAAACACCATATATTTT	CASSFGGSGNTIYF
few	TRBV2	TRBD2	TRBJ2-3	TGTGCCAGCAGGCTTACTAGCGGGAGTGCAGATACGCAGTATTTT	CASRLTSGSADTQYF
NA	TRBV18	NA	TRBJ2-5	TGTGCCAGCTCACCATCCGCAGAGACCCAGTACTTC	CASSPSAETQYF